Listed here are 30 T cell receptor beta chains from one sample, sequenced in a study of cytotoxic CD8 clonotypes in ibrutinib-treated CLL. The data were produced by immunoSEQ multiplex PCR, yet TCRdb's version contains in-frame clones alone and is incomplete. There are about 300,000 clones in the sample; 65% to 85% occur only once, and about 5.3% lies in the top ten. Sequenced material: PBMCs, taken at disease progression, from a patient treated with ibrutinib. All receptors come from a human donor with chronic lymphocytic leukemia.

This chain connects TRBV19 to TRBJ2-2, with D unclear. From germline, CDR1 is LNHDA and CDR2 SQIVND (reference sequence). The V and J ends lost 4 bases and 6 bases respectively, with 15 bases between them. The CDR3 is 15 residues long. The CDR3 nucleotides are TGTGCCAGTAGTAAGGATTTTAATTCGGCCGGGGAGCTGTTTTTT. Translation gives CASSKDFNSAGELFF.

V is TRBV12-5 and J is TRBJ2-2, with TRBD1 matching 10 bases. Germline V gene data show CDR1 as LGHNT and CDR2 as FRNRAP. Trimming at V came to 7 bases and at J to 4 bases, leaving 6 bases not matched to a gene. This CDR3 is 15 amino acids long. This CDR3 reads CASARQGAATGELFF. For the CDR3, the DNA is TGTGCTAGTGCTCGACAGGGGGCGGCCACCGGGGAGCTGTTTTTT.

The genes are TRBV4-1 and TRBJ1-5, with 8 bases aligning to TRBD1. Trimming at V came to 1 base and at J to 0 bases, leaving 11 bases not matched to a gene. Per the germline V gene, CDR1 is MGHRA and CDR2 is YSYEKL. This CDR3 has 19 residues. The DNA of the CDR3 is TGCGCCAGCAGCCAAGCTGGAGACAGGGGTGGCTATAGCAATCAGCCCCAGCATTTT. As protein: CASSQAGDRGGYSNQPQHF.

Remarks on this clone: At one boundary the junction diverges from the germline segment, which might be a read error. The chain links TRBV2 to TRBJ2-3; 7 nucleotides agree with TRBD2. The CDR3 has 14 amino acids. Germline CDR1 and CDR2: SNHLY and FYNNEI. CDR3 sequence: CASGEGGSTDTQYF. CDR3 nucleotide sequence: TGTGCCAGCGGTGAGGGAGGGAGCACAGATACGCAGTATTTT.

The chain links TRBV23-1 to TRBJ2-7, with 10 nucleotides matching TRBD2. TRBV23-1 belongs to the ORF category, with a function that is uncertain. Trimming at V came to 8 bases and at J to 6 bases, leaving 10 bases not matched to a gene. The CDR3 covers 14 residues. DNA for the CDR3: TGCGCCAGCGACGCGGGACTAGCGTTGTTCGAGCAGTACTTC. Its translation: CASDAGLALFEQYF.

The DNA of the CDR3 is TGTGCCAGCTCACCGTCGGGACTAGCGGGAGTAGAGACCCAGTACTTC. It yields the protein CASSPSGLAGVETQYF. This chain uses TRBV18 with TRBJ2-5; 14 nucleotides agree with TRBD2. The trim removed 3 bases at V and 4 bases at J, leaving 4 bases unmatched. The germline V gene has CDR1 KGHSH and CDR2 LQKENI. This CDR3 has 16 residues.

The rearrangement links TRBV11-2 to TRBJ1-2; D ambiguous. CDR3 length: 14 amino acids. Trimming removed 3 bases at V and 7 bases at J, with 15 bases between. Germline V gene sequence: CDR1 SGHAT, CDR2 FQNNGV. The CDR3 nucleotides read TGTGCCAGCAGCTTTTCACAACCGGGCGGTGGCTACACCTTC. This sequence encodes CASSFSQPGGGYTF.

V gene TRBV5-4 combines with J gene TRBJ2-7, with D tentatively TRBD2 (6 bases). In germline, CDR1 is SGHNT, CDR2 YYREEE (reference sequence). The CDR3 is 15 amino acids. Deletions cut 4 bases from V and 3 bases from J, with 17 bases between. DNA of the CDR3: TGTGCCAGCAGCGACCGGACTAAGCGGATCTACGAGCAGTACTTC. This translates into CASSDRTKRIYEQYF.

The genes are TRBV9 and TRBJ1-3, with 7 bases fitting TRBD1. This CDR3 has 17 residues. Germline V gene lookup returns CDR1 SGDLS and CDR2 YYNGEE. Trimming cost V 4 bases and J 0 bases; bases outside gene matches: 10. CDR3 nucleotide sequence: TGTGCCAGCAGCAGACGCGGGACAGCGTTCTCTGGAAACACCATATATTTT. This encodes CASSRRGTAFSGNTIYF.

This clone was picked up a small number of times. The chain has TRBV18 and TRBJ2-7, with 9 bases matching TRBD2. CDR3 size: 15 residues. Germline trimming cut 0 bases from V and 2 bases from J; bases unmatched to any gene: 2. The germline V gene encodes CDR1 KGHSH and CDR2 LQKENI. The CDR3 region is CASSPPERGAYEQYF. The CDR3, as DNA: TGTGCCAGCTCACCACCGGAGCGGGGGGCCTACGAGCAGTACTTC.

The chain links TRBV29-1 to TRBJ1-2; 10 nucleotides line up with TRBD1. The CDR3 is made up of 14 amino acids. The V gene's germline CDR1 is SQVTM and CDR2 ANQGSEA. Unmatched junction bases numbered 5, after V lost 3 bases and J lost 4 bases. This CDR3 is CSVDRDRGTYGYTF. The CDR3 DNA follows: TGCAGCGTTGATCGGGACAGGGGTACCTATGGCTACACCTTC.

This chain connects TRBV7-9 to TRBJ2-2; possible D gene TRBD1, 5 bases. CDR3 length: 11 amino acids. Germline loops: CDR1 SEHNR, CDR2 FQNEAQ (reference sequence). Trimming removed 10 bases from V and 4 bases from J, with 7 bases in between. CDR3 region: CANQGTGELFF. The DNA for the CDR3 is TGTGCCAATCAGGGCACCGGGGAGCTGTTTTTT.

In the case of this clone: This same CDR3 is encoded by further DNA sequences in the sample. The V and J genes are TRBV29-1 and TRBJ2-7, with D possibly being TRBD1 (5 bases). V was cut by 1 base and J by 2 bases, with 9 bases left in between. The germline CDR1 and CDR2 sequences are SQVTM and ANQGSEA. CDR3 length: 13 amino acids. The CDR3 DNA sequence: TGCAGCGTTGAAGGGCAGGGAACCTACGAGCAGTACTTC. It is translated as CSVEGQGTYEQYF.

This chain uses TRBV9 with TRBJ2-3; D is undetermined. Germline V gene sequence: CDR1 SGDLS, CDR2 YYNGEE. V lost 1 base and J 0 bases, leaving 6 bases between the germline ends. This CDR3 region has 14 residues. The CDR3 nucleotides read TGTGCCAGCAGCGTAATGGGGAGCACAGATACGCAGTATTTT. This codes for CASSVMGSTDTQYF.

This chain links TRBV9 with TRBJ1-6, with TRBD1 matching 9 bases. J was trimmed by 8 bases and V by 3 bases; bases with no gene match: 15. This CDR3 contains 18 residues. Germline assignment: CDR1 SGDLS and CDR2 YYNGEE. The CDR3 loop reads CASSADRGLLRRYSPLHF. CDR3 DNA: TGTGCCAGCAGCGCGGACAGGGGCTTACTGCGCCGTTATTCACCCCTCCACTTT.

The table lists this clone with a few counts. The chain employs TRBV10-3 and TRBJ2-1; D assignment may be TRBD1 or TRBD2 (5 bases each). Trimming removed 0 bases from V and 0 bases from J, with 9 bases in between. The CDR3 is made up of 16 amino acids. Germline V lookup: CDR1 ENHRY, CDR2 SYGVKD. The chain's CDR3 is CAISESAGSSYNEQFF. The CDR3 region has the DNA TGTGCCATCAGTGAGTCCGCAGGGAGCTCCTACAATGAGCAGTTCTTC.

The chain joins TRBV18 to TRBJ1-3; D call uncertain. The CDR3 extends over 21 amino acids. Germline V CDR1 and CDR2: KGHSH, LQKENI. V shed 8 bases and J shed 0 bases, with 32 bases lying between them. The CDR3 DNA reads TGTGCCAGCCTACCAGAGGTCAATAGAGTGGACGGCCACGACTCTGGAAACACCATATATTTT. Translating it yields CASLPEVNRVDGHDSGNTIYF.

The chain is built from TRBV5-1 and TRBJ1-2, with TRBD1 as a possible D gene (6 bases). Germline V gene data show CDR1 as SGHRS and CDR2 as YFSETQ. The CDR3 spans 15 residues. The V gene lost 3 bases and the J gene lost 8 bases, with 20 bases spanning the gap. CDR3 bases: TGCGCCAGCAGCTCCCGGACAGCCTACACTGGGGGCTACACCTTC. It yields the protein CASSSRTAYTGGYTF.

The chain joins TRBV4-3 to TRBJ2-2; D is unclear. There are 14 residues in the CDR3. Germline V gene lookup returns CDR1 LGHNA and CDR2 YSLEER. Deletions cut 0 bases from V and 4 bases from J, with 6 bases between. Here the CDR3 DNA reads TGCGCCAGCAGCCAAGAGGAGCTCACCGGGGAGCTGTTTTTT. Its protein product is CASSQEELTGELFF.

This clone has a handful of counts. V gene TRBV19 combines with J gene TRBJ1-2; possibly TRBD1 for D (5 bases). Germline assignment: CDR1 LNHDA and CDR2 SQIVND (reference sequence). The germline V and J ends were trimmed by 5 bases and 8 bases, with 15 bases remaining between them. The CDR3 consists of 13 residues. DNA for the CDR3: TGTGCCAGTAGTCCTACGGGGGTAGGAGGCTACACCTTC. Translated, it gives CASSPTGVGGYTF.

The chain uses TRBV28 and TRBJ1-5; no reliable D call. Germline V CDR1 and CDR2: MDHEN, SYDVKM. V dropped 2 bases and J dropped 1 base, with 6 bases sitting between them. CDR3 length: 14 residues. The CDR3 DNA reads TGTGCCAGCAGTTTACACACCAGCAATCAGCCCCAGCATTTT. This translates into CASSLHTSNQPQHF.

The chain joins TRBV29-1 to TRBJ1-4; a weak D match, TRBD1 (6 bases). Germline V gives CDR1 SQVTM, CDR2 ANQGSEA. Trimming removed 0 bases at V and 10 bases at J, with 18 bases between. CDR3 size: 15 residues. This CDR3 is CSVEDPGARLAKLFF. The CDR3 bases are TGCAGCGTTGAAGATCCAGGGGCTCGGCTTGCAAAACTGTTTTTT.

V and J are TRBV4-1 and TRBJ1-3, with TRBD1 as a possible D gene (6 bases). V was trimmed by 4 bases and J by 0 bases, leaving 16 bases between them. Germline V CDR1 and CDR2: MGHRA, YSYEKL. The CDR3 sequence is 17 residues long. CDR3 sequence reads: CASSREGTKDSGNTIYF. DNA for the CDR3: TGCGCCAGCAGCCGAGAGGGGACAAAAGACTCTGGAAACACCATATATTTT.

The chain couples TRBV5-1 to TRBJ2-1; no firm D call. The germline V and J ends were trimmed by 4 bases and 2 bases, with 13 bases remaining between them. CDR1 and CDR2 (germline): SGHRS, YFSETQ. This CDR3 comprises 15 residues. CDR3 in DNA: TGCGCCAGCAGCACCCAGCCCGCTCCCTACAATGAGCAGTTCTTC. Amino acids: CASSTQPAPYNEQFF.

The chain employs TRBV6-5 and TRBJ2-5; 7 nucleotides agree with TRBD2. Germline V gives CDR1 MNHEY, CDR2 SVGAGI. This CDR3 is 15 amino acids long. J lost 5 bases, V lost 5 bases, and 11 bases had no gene match. Written as DNA, the CDR3 is TGTGCCAGCAGTCTCTGGCCGGGCGGGAGTGAGACCCAGTACTTC. Protein sequence: CASSLWPGGSETQYF.

This chain links TRBV5-1 with TRBJ1-2; D is unclear. Trimming left V 0 bases short and J 4 bases short, with 4 bases between. Germline CDR1 reads SGHRS; CDR2 reads YFSETQ. The CDR3 consists of 12 residues. The CDR3 nucleotides are TGCGCCAGCAGCTTGGACATCTATGGCTACACCTTC. This sequence encodes CASSLDIYGYTF.

This chain uses TRBV9 with TRBJ1-5; no definite D call. This CDR3 comprises 15 residues. V was cut by 0 bases and J by 9 bases, with 16 bases left in between. Germline V gene data show CDR1 as SGDLS and CDR2 as YYNGEE. CDR3 nucleotide sequence: TGTGCCAGCAGCGTAGGAGGAGCTCCCGGAGCGCCCCAGCATTTT. The encoded protein is CASSVGGAPGAPQHF. The full variable domain, its missing parts supplied by reference TRBV9 and TRBJ1-5, is DSGVTQTPKHLITATGQRVTLRCSPRSGDLSVYWYQQSLDQGLQFLIQYYNGEERAKGNILERFSAQQFPDLHSELNLSSLELGDSALYFCASSVGGAPGAPQHFGDGTRLSIL.

The gene calls are TRBV7-9 and TRBJ2-3, with 12 bases aligning to TRBD2. Looked up from germline, CDR1 is SEHNR and CDR2 is FQNEAQ (reference sequence). Trimming removed 4 bases from V and 4 bases from J; junction bases left unmatched: 6. CDR3 length: 16 residues. The CDR3 DNA sequence: TGTGCCAGCAGCTCCCTAGCGGGGGGGAACCCAGATACGCAGTATTTT. Translation: CASSSLAGGNPDTQYF. The variable domain in full, with the rest retrieved from reference TRBV7-9 and TRBJ2-3, is DTGVSQNPRHKITKRGQNVTFRCDPISEHNRLYWYRQTLGQGPEFLTYFQNEAQLEKSRLLSDRFSAERPKGSFSTLEIQRTEQGDSAMYLCASSSLAGGNPDTQYFGPGTRLTVL.

The chain is built from TRBV7-9 and TRBJ2-5; D unclear. CDR3 size: 12 residues. V dropped 2 bases and J dropped 5 bases, with 6 bases sitting between them. Germline V gives CDR1 SEHNR, CDR2 FQNEAQ (reference sequence). The CDR3 here is CASSLPMETQYF. DNA of the CDR3: TGTGCCAGCAGCTTACCGATGGAGACCCAGTACTTC.

V is TRBV9 and J is TRBJ2-3, with 9 bases identical to TRBD2. CDR3 length: 16 residues. Germline V gene sequence: CDR1 SGDLS, CDR2 YYNGEE. V was pared by 1 base and J by 1 base, with 4 bases of the junction left unmatched. CDR3 sequence reads: CASSVSVAGGTDTQYF. As DNA, the CDR3 is TGTGCCAGCAGCGTAAGTGTAGCGGGGGGCACAGATACGCAGTATTTT.